The sequence of this T cell receptor (beta chain) was determined in a study of blood T cell repertoires in COVID-19. Overall study: PBMCs, B-cell-depleted T cells, or T cells were the source of the cDNA or gDNA that made up the material.

Data came from immunoSEQ multiplex PCR; TCRdb stores just in-frame clones and leaves some out. The sample records roughly 76,000 clones, about 83% being singletons. The CDR3 loop spans 14 amino acids. V shed 4 bases and J shed 4 bases, with 10 bases lying between them. The germline CDR1 and CDR2 sequences are SGHTA and FQGTGA. The TCR originated in a man between 25 and 39 years old with acute or convalescent COVID-19. Sequenced input: peripheral blood. The genes are TRBV7-3 and TRBJ2-2; D may be TRBD1 (5 bases). The CDR3 protein is CASSYDSTTGELFF. CDR3 DNA: TGTGCCAGCAGCTACGACAGTACCACCGGGGAGCTGTTTTTT.